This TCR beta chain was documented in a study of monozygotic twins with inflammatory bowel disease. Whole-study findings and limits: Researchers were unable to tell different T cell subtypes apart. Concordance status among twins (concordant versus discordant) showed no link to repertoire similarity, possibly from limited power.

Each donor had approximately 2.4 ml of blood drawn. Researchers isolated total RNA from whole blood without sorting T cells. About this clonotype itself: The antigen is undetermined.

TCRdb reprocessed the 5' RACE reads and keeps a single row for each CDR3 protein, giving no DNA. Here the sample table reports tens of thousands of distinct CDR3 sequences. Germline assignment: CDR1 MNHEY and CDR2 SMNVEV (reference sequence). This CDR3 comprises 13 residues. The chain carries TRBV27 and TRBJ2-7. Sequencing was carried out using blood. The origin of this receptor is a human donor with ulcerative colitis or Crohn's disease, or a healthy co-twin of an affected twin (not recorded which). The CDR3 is CASSLFKGYEQYF.